Here is one TCR beta chain with its context. The antigen remains undetermined. The PCR contained 60 Vbeta and 13 Jbeta primers. Some clones are missing from TCRdb's copy, which holds only in-frame ones; the method was immunoSEQ multiplex PCR. This sample has 90,000 or so clones, with less than 85% found just once. V lost 7 bases to trimming and J lost 10 bases; unmatched junction nucleotides: 6. This CDR3 has 13 residues. In germline, CDR1 is MNHEY, CDR2 SMNVEV (reference sequence). This entry comes from a study of cytomegalovirus exposure and HLA in healthy donors. Overall study results and limits: Researchers reported in a later analysis that a missense DCLRE1C variant was tied to TCR beta V- and J-gene trimming.

This clonotype was obtained from a man aged 55-75 years in good health and CMV-seronegative. V and J are TRBV27 and TRBJ1-6, with 8 bases lining up with TRBD1. Material for sequencing was PBMCs. The CDR3 region has the DNA TGTGCCAGCACCGACAGGGGTTGGTCACCCCTCCACTTT. Translated, it gives CASTDRGWSPLHF.